These 24 T cell receptor beta chains share one sample of origin, sequenced in a study of long-term antiretroviral therapy in people with HIV. Version v3.0 of the immunoSEQ assay ran at survey level. The method was immunoSEQ multiplex PCR; TCRdb's version includes in-frame clones alone and lacks a portion of them. This table has 33,000 or so clones, around four fifths appearing once. This sample comprised unsorted PBMCs, obtained 0.3 years after starting antiretroviral therapy. These TCRs come from a man younger than 35 with HIV.

The chain combines TRBV6-1 with TRBJ1-5, with no clear D. Germline V gives CDR1 MNHNS, CDR2 SASEGT. V lost 6 bases and J 1 base, leaving 10 bases between the germline ends. The CDR3 covers 14 residues. CDR3 loop: CASRTGGSNQPQHF. The CDR3 region has the DNA TGTGCCAGCAGAACGGGAGGCAGCAATCAGCCCCAGCATTTT.

This sequence joins TRBV7-3 and TRBJ1-6, with D possibly being TRBD1 (6 bases). The germline V gene has CDR1 SGHTA and CDR2 FQGTGA. Deletions cut 4 bases from V and 5 bases from J, with 6 bases between. CDR3 length: 13 residues. The CDR3, as DNA: TGTGCCAGCAGCTGGGACAATAATTCACCCCTCCACTTT. Translating gives CASSWDNNSPLHF.

V usage is TRBV29-1 and J usage is TRBJ1-1; D not certain. Looked up from germline, CDR1 is SQVTM and CDR2 is ANQGSEA. Trimming pared 2 bases from V and 4 bases from J, leaving 11 bases between. The CDR3 loop spans 13 amino acids. The CDR3 DNA reads TGCAGCGTTGAAAGCCCAGAGGTCACTGAAGCTTTCTTT. Its protein product is CSVESPEVTEAFF.

This clone was seen more than once but under ten times. The chain combines TRBV4-2 with TRBJ2-7; TRBD2 matches at 8 bases. Germline V gene data show CDR1 as LGHNA and CDR2 as YNFKEQ. The CDR3 runs to 15 residues. Losses at the gene ends were 0 bases for V and 0 bases for J; bases not matched to a gene: 1. The chain's CDR3 is CASSQDSGSSYEQYF. The CDR3 DNA follows: TGTGCCAGCAGCCAAGACAGCGGGAGCTCCTACGAGCAGTACTTC.

This chain links TRBV4-2 with TRBJ2-1; D is ambiguous. Trimming stripped 4 bases from V and 7 bases from J, with 11 bases between. Germline V gene data show CDR1 as LGHNA and CDR2 as YNFKEQ. The CDR3 contains 13 residues. CDR3 sequence reads: CASSLTISNEQFF. Written as DNA, the CDR3 is TGTGCCAGCAGCCTGACGATCTCTAATGAGCAGTTCTTC.

CDR3 loop: CATSNNRQGGNQPQHF. The CDR3 DNA sequence: TGTGCCACCAGTAACAATCGACAGGGCGGGAATCAGCCCCAGCATTTT. The chain carries TRBV15 and TRBJ1-5; 7 bases line up with TRBD1. The J segment lost 4 bases and the V segment lost 6 bases, leaving 12 bases of the junction unmatched. This CDR3 comprises 16 residues. Germline-derived CDR1 and CDR2 are LNHNV and YYDKDF (reference sequence).

This sequence joins TRBV5-1 and TRBJ2-1; D gene uncertain. CDR3 length: 16 residues. The V and J ends lost 0 bases and 0 bases respectively, with 10 bases between them. Per germline, CDR1 SGHRS and CDR2 YFSETQ. This chain's CDR3 is CASSLDPMSSYNEQFF. CDR3 nucleotide sequence: TGCGCCAGCAGCTTGGATCCAATGAGCTCCTACAATGAGCAGTTCTTC. The full variable domain, its missing parts supplied by reference TRBV5-1 and TRBJ2-1, is KAGVTQTPRYLIKTRGQQVTLSCSPISGHRSVSWYQQTPGQGLQFLFEYFSETQRNKGNFPGRFSGRQFSNSRSEMNVSTLELGDSALYLCASSLDPMSSYNEQFFGPGTRLTVL.

In this sample, this clone turned up a few times. The chain links TRBV7-2 to TRBJ1-6; TRBD1 aligns across 8 bases. Germline CDR1 is SGHTA and CDR2 is FQGNSA. V trimming: 7 bases; J trimming: 9 bases; junction bases outside the gene matches: 5. CDR3 length: 13 residues. The chain's CDR3 is CASIDRGLSPLHF. The CDR3 DNA sequence: TGTGCCAGCATCGACAGGGGCCTTTCACCCCTCCACTTT.

J is TRBJ2-7 and V is TRBV27, with TRBD2 matching 10 bases. J lost 4 bases, V lost 1 base, and 1 base had no gene match. The CDR3 is made up of 14 amino acids. Germline V gives CDR1 MNHEY, CDR2 SMNVEV (reference sequence). This CDR3 is CASSLWTSGYEQYF. The CDR3 DNA is TGTGCCAGCAGTTTATGGACTAGCGGTTACGAGCAGTACTTC.

The table lists this clone with a few counts. This chain connects TRBV14 to TRBJ2-6; maybe TRBD1 (5 bases). Per germline, CDR1 SGHDN and CDR2 FVKESK. Trimming removed 6 bases at V and 0 bases at J, with 9 bases between. CDR3 size: 15 residues. For the CDR3, the DNA is TGTGCCAGCAGTGGGGCCATCTCTGGGGCCAACGTCCTGACTTTC. Translation: CASSGAISGANVLTF.

The chain has TRBV7-2 and TRBJ2-7; TRBD2 matches 9 bases. This CDR3 is 14 amino acids long. The V segment lost 6 bases and the J segment 3 bases; nucleotides outside the gene matches: 6. The germline CDR1 and CDR2 sequences are SGHTA and FQGNSA. The CDR3 reads CASSPYSGGYEQYF. The CDR3 DNA reads TGTGCCAGCAGTCCATATAGCGGGGGCTACGAGCAGTACTTC.

In this sample, this clone turned up once. The rearrangement uses TRBV5-1 and TRBJ2-5, with 7 positions matching TRBD1. Trimming took 0 bases from V and 4 from J; bases not matched to a gene: 3. The CDR3 length is 14 residues. CDR1 and CDR2 from the germline V gene are SGHRS and YFSETQ. This chain's CDR3 is CASSLARQGETQYF. For the CDR3, the DNA is TGCGCCAGCAGCTTGGCCCGACAGGGAGAGACCCAGTACTTC.

The rearrangement uses TRBV4-1 and TRBJ2-1; no firm D call. There are 13 residues in the CDR3. The V end lost 1 base, the J end lost 6 bases, and 7 bases lay between the germline ends. Germline lookup yields CDR1 MGHRA and CDR2 YSYEKL. CDR3 residues: CASSQVRSNEQFF. The DNA for the CDR3 is TGCGCCAGCAGCCAAGTGCGTAGCAATGAGCAGTTCTTC.

The J gene is TRBJ1-1, the V gene TRBV6-1; D is uncertain. CDR3 size: 16 residues. Trimming stripped 3 bases from V and 0 bases from J, with 14 bases between. Germline values: CDR1 MNHNS, CDR2 SASEGT. The CDR3 nucleotides are TGTGCCAGCAGTGACCAGCCCCCCCCTATGAACACTGAAGCTTTCTTT. Translated: CASSDQPPPMNTEAFF.

The chain links TRBV5-1 to TRBJ1-1; D gene ambiguous. V lost 3 bases to trimming and J lost 4 bases, with 16 bases between them. CDR1 and CDR2 from the germline V gene are SGHRS and YFSETQ. The CDR3 extends over 15 amino acids. The CDR3 nucleotides are TGCGCCAGCAGCTCCTCGAACTTGCATGGCACTGAAGCTTTCTTT. Amino acids: CASSSSNLHGTEAFF.

The chain is built from TRBV9 and TRBJ1-2; TRBD1 is a possible D gene (6 bases). The CDR3 extends over 14 amino acids. V was pared by 5 bases and J by 5 bases, with 16 bases between. CDR1 and CDR2 (germline): SGDLS, YYNGEE. CDR3 nucleotide sequence: TGTGCCAGCAGAAACCCGGGGGGCGCATATGGCTACACCTTC. This sequence encodes CASRNPGGAYGYTF.

J is TRBJ2-7 and V is TRBV25-1; D is uncertain. The CDR3 is 13 residues long. Germline assignment: CDR1 MGHDK and CDR2 SYGVNS. Trimming stripped 6 bases from V and 2 bases from J, with 11 bases between. CDR3 sequence reads: CASSGLRTYEQYF. CDR3 coding DNA: TGTGCCAGCAGCGGCCTGAGAACCTACGAGCAGTACTTC.

J is TRBJ1-5 and V is TRBV27; a possible D gene is TRBD1 (6 bases). The V gene lost 0 bases and the J gene lost 6 bases, with 12 bases spanning the gap. The CDR3 is 15 residues long. Germline-derived CDR1 and CDR2 are MNHEY and SMNVEV (reference sequence). CDR3 sequence: CASSLSGGWGQPQHF. The CDR3, as DNA: TGTGCCAGCAGTTTATCAGGGGGGTGGGGTCAGCCCCAGCATTTT.

The sample holds one count of this clone. The CDR3 DNA follows: TGTGCCAGCAGCTCTGTAATGGGCTATGGCTACACCTTC. Translated: CASSSVMGYGYTF. The chain uses TRBV5-4 and TRBJ1-2; D is unresolved. The length of the CDR3 is 13 residues. The germline CDR1 and CDR2 sequences are SGHNT and YYREEE (reference sequence). Trimming stripped 3 bases from V and 4 bases from J, with 10 bases between.

V gene TRBV11-2 combines with J gene TRBJ2-1; TRBD2 agrees at 9 bases. V lost 1 base to trimming and J lost 7 bases; unmatched junction nucleotides: 2. The V gene's germline CDR1 is SGHAT and CDR2 FQNNGV. This CDR3 contains 14 residues. CDR3 nucleotide sequence: TGTGCCAGCAGCTTAGGTAGCGGGGGAAATGAGCAGTTCTTC. Protein product: CASSLGSGGNEQFF.

The chain joins TRBV5-4 to TRBJ1-5; 8 bases map to TRBD1. The CDR3 covers 16 residues. The germline V gene encodes CDR1 SGHNT and CDR2 YYREEE (reference sequence). V was clipped by 1 base and J by 3 bases; unmatched bases: 6. The CDR3 region is CASSLRGQGPNQPQHF. The DNA for the CDR3 is TGTGCCAGCAGCTTGAGAGGACAGGGCCCCAATCAGCCCCAGCATTTT.

V usage is TRBV9 and J usage is TRBJ1-1; no clear D. The CDR3 sequence is 14 residues long. Trimming took off 7 bases at V and 6 bases at J, with 19 bases between the two ends. Germline-derived CDR1 and CDR2 are SGDLS and YYNGEE. For the CDR3, the DNA is TGTGCCAGCGGTTTAGGGCGGGATGAAGCTGAAGCTTTCTTT. Translated: CASGLGRDEAEAFF. The complete variable domain, with remaining parts taken from reference TRBV9 and TRBJ1-1, reads DSGVTQTPKHLITATGQRVTLRCSPRSGDLSVYWYQQSLDQGLQFLIQYYNGEERAKGNILERFSAQQFPDLHSELNLSSLELGDSALYFCASGLGRDEAEAFFGQGTRLTVV.

This clone was seen only a few times. V usage is TRBV11-1 and J usage is TRBJ1-1; D perhaps matches TRBD1 (5 bases). This CDR3 spans 17 amino acids. V shed 2 bases and J shed 0 bases, with 16 bases lying between them. CDR1 and CDR2 from the germline V gene are SGHAT and FQDESV (reference sequence). The DNA for the CDR3 is TGTGCCAGCAGCTTAACCCTCCAGGGCGAAATGAACACTGAAGCTTTCTTT. This codes for CASSLTLQGEMNTEAFF.

V gene TRBV28 combines with J gene TRBJ2-7, with 12 bases identical to TRBD1. Looked up from germline, CDR1 is MDHEN and CDR2 is SYDVKM. Trimming removed 4 bases from V and 4 bases from J; junction bases left unmatched: 5. This CDR3 is 15 amino acids long. The CDR3: CASSSGQGAAYEQYF. In DNA, the CDR3 is TGTGCCAGCAGTTCGGGACAGGGGGCGGCGTACGAGCAGTACTTC.